This T cell receptor (beta chain) stems from a study of tumor and adjacent non-tumor tissue in lung cancer (dated by TCRdb to the late 2010s). Background for the entire study: Patients with adenocarcinoma (roughly 12), squamous cell carcinoma (2) and small cell lung cancer (1) were included in the cohort. Some 30 paired specimens, one tumor and one normal lung sample per patient, were profiled by TCRbeta CDR3 sequencing. The study compared bulk TCRbeta repertoires between lung tumor tissue and matched distant non-tumor lung tissue from 15 or so lung cancer patients. Ages among the roughly 15 patients ranged from about 31 to 76 years, there were 10 men and 5 women, and disease was at TNM stage I to III. A total of approximately 120,000,000 productive TCRbeta reads were generated by sequencing, corresponding to an average of roughly 4 million reads per sample.

V is shortened by 5 bases, J by 8 bases, and the region joining them spans 16 bases. The CDR3, from cysteine to phenylalanine, totals 14 residues. Here the CDR3 DNA is all that survives: 42 bases in frame from base 1. Based on the germline V gene, the CDR1 and CDR2 sequences are SGHVS and FQNEAQ. Findings and caveats that apply to the study as a whole: A significantly larger cumulative share of the repertoire was made up by the top 100 clones in normal lung than in tumor tissue. Peripheral blood was not sequenced, so blood TCRbeta repertoires were not examined in the lung cancer patients of the study. Tumor tissue showed significantly higher TCR diversity (inverse Simpson) than normal lung tissue, at 431.37 vs 166.20 (P = 0.0075, Mann-Whitney U test). TCR diversity was significantly higher in younger patients, and greater tumor TCR diversity was associated with shorter overall survival and shorter disease-free survival. Only about 15 patients were in the cohort, and the authors stated that larger samples and more detailed clinical data are needed. Neither the sequencing platform nor unique molecular identifiers are named or mentioned anywhere in the methods.

Bulk unsorted tissue served as the source for RNA extraction, and RNA quality was assessed using a NanoDrop ND-1000 and an Agilent 2100. Distant non-tumor tissue taken more than 3 cm from the tumor edge was used as the normal lung sample. Donors were newly diagnosed lung cancer patients admitted for thoracic surgery in China between August and November 2014, without prior chemotherapy. Patients with previous radiotherapy or chemotherapy, or with another concurrent cancer, were excluded from the study. Pieces of surgical tissue measuring about 1-2.1 cm3 were kept in RNAlater solution and stored at -80 degrees C until use. Notes on this clonotype: Its specific antigen is unknown. This may come from a read error, since a much larger clone is one base off.

Library creation used multiplex PCR. Instrument on record: Illumina HiSeq 2500. Following protocols modified from ARM-PCR, the researchers constructed TCRbeta libraries through three rounds of nested PCR with primers (Table S4). PCR products of 200-500 bp were gel-excised and purified with the QIAquick gel extraction kit before sequencing. The original pipeline was this. Reads were cleaned using Trimmomatic, were merged into complete CDR3 sequences using FLASH, and were assigned to V(D)J germline segments using MiTCR. VDJtools was used to compute clonal diversity as the inverse Simpson's index. In-frame sequences without a premature stop codon were defined as productive reads. Starting from the raw public reads, TCRdb applied fastp trimming at Q25, assembled clones with MiXCR and retained in-frame beta chains. Identical CDR3 protein sequences are pooled into one entry, listed with their most common genes and DNA. TCRdb's processing, not the authors', yielded these V and J calls. This sample is represented by fewer than 55,000 distinct CDR3 sequences; roughly 60% of them were singletons. Jointly, the top ten make up around 17% of the sample.

This receptor chain uses TRBV7-8 and TRBJ2-4; the D region may be TRBD1 or TRBD2, each matching 6 bases equally. Sequenced material: distant non-tumor lung tissue. This receptor was obtained from a woman in her thirties or forties with non-small cell lung cancer. The DNA reads TGTGCCAGCAGCACCTCGGGGGCAGGGGACATTCAGTACTTC. Its translation is CASSTSGAGDIQYF. Outside the CDR3, residues come from the reference TRBV7-8 and TRBJ2-4 proteins, so the full variable domain is: GAGVSQSPRYKVAKRGQDVALRCDPISGHVSLFWYQQALGQGPEFLTYFQNEAQLDKSGLPSDRFFAERPEGSVSTLKIQRTQQEDSAVYLCASSTSGAGDIQYFGAGTRLSVL.